This T cell receptor beta chain was sequenced for a study of monozygotic twins with inflammatory bowel disease. Study-wide points: The sharing of clonotypes with others was lower in IBD patients than in healthy twins, especially with disease activity. Whereas healthy co-twins had higher TCRbeta diversity (inverse Simpson), IBD patients had lower diversity.

TCRdb re-called the 5' RACE reads; one entry per CDR3 protein, DNA not given. The table for this sample gives approximately 390,000 distinct CDR3 sequences. The CDR3 sequence is 13 residues long. Looked up from germline, CDR1 is SGDLS and CDR2 is YYNGEE. About this clonotype: Its target is not known.

The chain employs TRBV9 and TRBJ1-3. Source material: blood. This receptor was obtained from a human donor with ulcerative colitis or Crohn's disease, or a healthy co-twin of an affected twin (not recorded which). CDR3 loop: CASRRDSGNTIYF.